This T cell receptor (beta chain) was captured by sequencing in a study of identical twins. This clonotype was detected only a few times. Its cognate antigen is unknown. This CDR3 has 13 amino acids. Trimming took off 5 bases at V and 5 bases at J, with 10 bases between the two ends. Germline V CDR1 and CDR2: SNHLY, FYNNEI. Study-level points and caveats: The authors drew conclusions from cross-sectional statistical analysis rather than following the same donors. Twin pairs had excess sharing that was weaker in beta out-of-frame sequences.

TCRdb redid the calling of the 5' RACE reads with MiXCR, one entry per CDR3 protein. The sample carries fewer than 650,000 distinct CDR3 sequences, 9.5% to 10% recorded once. The same specimen was also included in a second study, on yellow fever vaccine responses in identical twins.

J is TRBJ2-1 and V is TRBV2; TRBD2 is a possible D gene (6 bases). This TCR came from a woman under 30 in good health. The sequenced material came from PBMCs. DNA of the CDR3: TGTGCCAGCAGTCGGGACTTACACAATGAGCAGTTCTTC. The encoded protein is CASSRDLHNEQFF.